This T cell receptor beta chain is drawn from a study of cytomegalovirus exposure and HLA in healthy donors. Losses at the gene ends were 3 bases for V and 6 bases for J; bases not matched to a gene: 4. This CDR3 region has 14 residues. Germline V gene data show CDR1 as SGHAT and CDR2 as FQNNGV. Points from the study as a whole: When a later analysis compared HLA-associated TCR beta chains with equally common others, the HLA-associated chains turned out to be more clonally expanded and to have lower generation probabilities. For presence/absence analyses, sequencing depth was assumed to be roughly uniform across donors.

PCR used 60 Vbeta primers and 13 Jbeta primers. Libraries were prepared by immunoSEQ multiplex PCR; TCRdb keeps only in-frame clonotypes and omits some of them. The table shows about 150,000 clones, with 65% to 85% occurring only once. With regard to this clone: Its target is unknown.

The material sequenced was PBMCs. The V and J genes are TRBV11-2 and TRBJ1-5; 8 bases agree with TRBD1. This clonotype was sampled from a male donor in good health and CMV-seronegative. DNA of the CDR3: TGTGCCAGCAGCTTGACAGGGACAGGTCAGCCCCAGCATTTT. Amino acids: CASSLTGTGQPQHF.